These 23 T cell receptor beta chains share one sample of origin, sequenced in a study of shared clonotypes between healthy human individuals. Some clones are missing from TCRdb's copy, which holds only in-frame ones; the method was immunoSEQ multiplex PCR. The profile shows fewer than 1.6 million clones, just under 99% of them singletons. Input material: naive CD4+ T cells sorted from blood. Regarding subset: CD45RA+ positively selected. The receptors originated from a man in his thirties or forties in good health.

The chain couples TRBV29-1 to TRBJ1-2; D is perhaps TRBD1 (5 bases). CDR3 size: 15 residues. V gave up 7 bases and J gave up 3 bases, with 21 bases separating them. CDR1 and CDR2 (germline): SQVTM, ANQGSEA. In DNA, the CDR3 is TGCAGCGCACAGGAGACCCTAAGGGAAGACTATGGCTACACCTTC. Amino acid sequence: CSAQETLREDYGYTF.

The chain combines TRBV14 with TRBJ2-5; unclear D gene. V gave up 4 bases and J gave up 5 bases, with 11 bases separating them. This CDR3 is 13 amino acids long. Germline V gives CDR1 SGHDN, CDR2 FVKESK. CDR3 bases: TGTGCCAGCAGCCGAGCCCCTTCGGAGACCCAGTACTTC. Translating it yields CASSRAPSETQYF.

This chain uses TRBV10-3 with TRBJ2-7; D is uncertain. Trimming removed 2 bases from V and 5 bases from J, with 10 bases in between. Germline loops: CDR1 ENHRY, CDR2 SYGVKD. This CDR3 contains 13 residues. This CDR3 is CAISEPIRHEQYF. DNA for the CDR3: TGTGCCATCAGTGAGCCAATTCGGCACGAGCAGTACTTC.

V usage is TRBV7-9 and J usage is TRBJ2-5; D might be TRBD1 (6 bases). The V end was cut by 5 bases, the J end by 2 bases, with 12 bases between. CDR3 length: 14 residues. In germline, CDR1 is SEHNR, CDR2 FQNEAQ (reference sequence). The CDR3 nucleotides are TGTGCCAGCAGCCCCGACAGGAGACAAGAGACCCAGTACTTC. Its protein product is CASSPDRRQETQYF.

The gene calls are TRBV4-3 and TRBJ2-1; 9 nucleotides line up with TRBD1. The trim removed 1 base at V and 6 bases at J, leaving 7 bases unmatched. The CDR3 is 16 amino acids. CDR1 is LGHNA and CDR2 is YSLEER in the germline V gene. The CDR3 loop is CASSQGPGQGFNEQFF. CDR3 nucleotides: TGCGCCAGCAGCCAAGGCCCGGGACAGGGTTTCAATGAGCAGTTCTTC.

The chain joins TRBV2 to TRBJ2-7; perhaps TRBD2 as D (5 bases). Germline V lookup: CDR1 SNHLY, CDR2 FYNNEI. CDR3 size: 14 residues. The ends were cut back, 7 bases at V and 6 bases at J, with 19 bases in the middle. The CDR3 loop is CASTGPSSRSEQYF. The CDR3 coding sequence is TGTGCCAGCACTGGGCCGTCTAGCAGAAGCGAGCAGTACTTC. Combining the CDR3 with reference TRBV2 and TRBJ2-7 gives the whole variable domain EPEVTQTPSHQVTQMGQEVILRCVPISNHLYFYWYRQILGQKVEFLVSFYNNEISEKSEIFDDQFSVERPDGSNFTLKIRSTKLEDSAMYFCASTGPSSRSEQYFGPGTRLTVT.

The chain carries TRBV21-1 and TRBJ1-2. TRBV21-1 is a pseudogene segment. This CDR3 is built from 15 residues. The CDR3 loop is CASSNPPGVSYGYTF. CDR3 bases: TGTGCCAGCAGCAACCCTCCCGGGGTGAGCTATGGCTACACCTTC.

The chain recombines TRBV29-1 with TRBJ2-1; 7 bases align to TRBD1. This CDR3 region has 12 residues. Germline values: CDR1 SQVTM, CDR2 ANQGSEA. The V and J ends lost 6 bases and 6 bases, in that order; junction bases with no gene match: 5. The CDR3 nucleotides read TGCAGCGTACAACAGGGGAGCAATGAGCAGTTCTTC. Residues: CSVQQGSNEQFF.

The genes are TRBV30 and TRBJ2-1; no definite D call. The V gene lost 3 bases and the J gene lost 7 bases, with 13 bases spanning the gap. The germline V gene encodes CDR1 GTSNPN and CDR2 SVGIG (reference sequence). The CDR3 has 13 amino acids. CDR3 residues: CAWRGSTWNEQFF. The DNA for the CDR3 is TGTGCCTGGAGGGGATCGACGTGGAATGAGCAGTTCTTC.

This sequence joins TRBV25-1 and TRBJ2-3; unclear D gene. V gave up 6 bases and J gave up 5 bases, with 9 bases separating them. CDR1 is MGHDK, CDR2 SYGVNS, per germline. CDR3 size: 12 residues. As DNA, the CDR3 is TGTGCCAGCAGCCGGGTGCGAGATACGCAGTATTTT. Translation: CASSRVRDTQYF.

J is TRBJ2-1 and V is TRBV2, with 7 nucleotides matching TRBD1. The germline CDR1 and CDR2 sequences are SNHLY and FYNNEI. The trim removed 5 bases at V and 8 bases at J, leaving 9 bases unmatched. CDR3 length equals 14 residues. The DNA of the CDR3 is TGTGCCAGCAGTCCGGACAGGCGCAAATATGAGCAGTTCTTC. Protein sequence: CASSPDRRKYEQFF. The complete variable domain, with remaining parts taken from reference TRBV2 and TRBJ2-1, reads EPEVTQTPSHQVTQMGQEVILRCVPISNHLYFYWYRQILGQKVEFLVSFYNNEISEKSEIFDDQFSVERPDGSNFTLKIRSTKLEDSAMYFCASSPDRRKYEQFFGPGTRLTVL.

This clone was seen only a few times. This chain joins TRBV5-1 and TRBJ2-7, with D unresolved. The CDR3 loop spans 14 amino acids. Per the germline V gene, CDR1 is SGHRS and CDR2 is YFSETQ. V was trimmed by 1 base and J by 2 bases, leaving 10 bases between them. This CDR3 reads CASSLFSGTYEQYF. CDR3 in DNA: TGCGCCAGCAGCTTGTTTTCGGGTACCTACGAGCAGTACTTC.

The CDR3 DNA follows: TGTGCCAGCAGTTACCTAGCGGGAGGCGGGCCCAATGAGCAGTTCTTC. Amino acid sequence: CASSYLAGGGPNEQFF. The gene calls are TRBV6-6 and TRBJ2-1; 11 bases map to TRBD2. Germline CDR1 reads MNHNY; CDR2 reads SVGAGI (reference sequence). V dropped 2 bases and J dropped 6; count of bases not matched to a gene: 6. This CDR3 is built from 16 residues.

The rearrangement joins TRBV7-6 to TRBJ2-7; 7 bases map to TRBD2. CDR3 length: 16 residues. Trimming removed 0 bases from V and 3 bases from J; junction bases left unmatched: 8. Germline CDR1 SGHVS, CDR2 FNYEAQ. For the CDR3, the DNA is TGTGCCAGCAGCTTAGCGGTCCCTAGCGGAGTCTACGAGCAGTACTTC. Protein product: CASSLAVPSGVYEQYF.

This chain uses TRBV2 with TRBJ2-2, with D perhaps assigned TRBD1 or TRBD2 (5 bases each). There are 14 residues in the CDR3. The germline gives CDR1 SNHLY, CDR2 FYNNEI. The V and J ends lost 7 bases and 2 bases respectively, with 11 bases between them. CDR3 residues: CASTGDENTGELFF. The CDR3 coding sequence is TGTGCCAGCACTGGGGACGAAAACACCGGGGAGCTGTTTTTT.

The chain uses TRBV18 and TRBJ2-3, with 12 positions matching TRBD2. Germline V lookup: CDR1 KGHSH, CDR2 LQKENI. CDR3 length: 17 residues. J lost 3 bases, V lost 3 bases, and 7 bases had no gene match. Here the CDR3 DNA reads TGTGCCAGCTCACCGCCTACTAGCGGGAGGTTGACAGATACGCAGTATTTT. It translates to CASSPPTSGRLTDTQYF.

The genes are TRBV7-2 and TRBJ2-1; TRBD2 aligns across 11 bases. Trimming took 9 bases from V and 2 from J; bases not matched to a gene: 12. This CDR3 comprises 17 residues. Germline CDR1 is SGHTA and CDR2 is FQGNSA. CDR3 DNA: TGTGCCAGTCGAGGGGTCGGGACTAGCGGCCCCTACAATGAGCAGTTCTTC. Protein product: CASRGVGTSGPYNEQFF. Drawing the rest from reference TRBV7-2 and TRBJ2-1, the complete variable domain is GAGVSQSPSNKVTEKGKDVELRCDPISGHTALYWYRQSLGQGLEFLIYFQGNSAPDKSGLPSDRFSAERTGGSVSTLTIQRTQQEDSAVYLCASRGVGTSGPYNEQFFGPGTRLTVL.

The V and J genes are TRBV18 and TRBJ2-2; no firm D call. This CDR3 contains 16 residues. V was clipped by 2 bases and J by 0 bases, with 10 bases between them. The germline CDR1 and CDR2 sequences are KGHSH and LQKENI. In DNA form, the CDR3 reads TGTGCCAGCTCACCAGCCCACCCCACGAACACCGGGGAGCTGTTTTTT. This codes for CASSPAHPTNTGELFF.

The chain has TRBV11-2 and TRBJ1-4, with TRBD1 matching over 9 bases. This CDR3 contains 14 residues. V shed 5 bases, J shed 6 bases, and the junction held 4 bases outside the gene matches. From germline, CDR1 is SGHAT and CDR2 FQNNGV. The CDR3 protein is CASSRGQGDEKLFF. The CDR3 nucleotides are TGTGCCAGCAGCAGGGGACAGGGCGATGAAAAACTGTTTTTT.

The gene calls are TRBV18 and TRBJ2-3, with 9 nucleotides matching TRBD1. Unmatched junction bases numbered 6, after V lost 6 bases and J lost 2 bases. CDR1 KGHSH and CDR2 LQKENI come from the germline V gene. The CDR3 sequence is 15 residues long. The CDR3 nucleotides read TGTGCCAGCTCTGGCCGGGACAGGGACACAGATACGCAGTATTTT. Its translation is CASSGRDRDTDTQYF.

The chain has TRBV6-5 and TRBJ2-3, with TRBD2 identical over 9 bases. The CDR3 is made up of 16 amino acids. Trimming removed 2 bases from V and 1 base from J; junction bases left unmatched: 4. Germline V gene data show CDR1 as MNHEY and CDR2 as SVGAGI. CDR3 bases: TGTGCCAGCAGTTACGTGGCTAGCGGGGGCACAGATACGCAGTATTTT. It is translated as CASSYVASGGTDTQYF.

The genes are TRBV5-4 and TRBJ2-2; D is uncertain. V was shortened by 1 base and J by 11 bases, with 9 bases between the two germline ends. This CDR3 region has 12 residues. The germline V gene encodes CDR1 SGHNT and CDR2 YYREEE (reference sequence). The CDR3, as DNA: TGTGCCAGCAGCTTGACATTCGGAGAGCTGTTTTTT. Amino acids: CASSLTFGELFF.

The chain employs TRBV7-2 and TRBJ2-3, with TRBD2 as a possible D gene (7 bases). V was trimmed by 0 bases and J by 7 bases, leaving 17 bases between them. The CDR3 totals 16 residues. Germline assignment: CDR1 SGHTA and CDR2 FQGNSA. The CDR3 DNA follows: TGTGCCAGCAGCTTAGCGGGGGGGCCACCTTCAAATACGCAGTATTTT. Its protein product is CASSLAGGPPSNTQYF. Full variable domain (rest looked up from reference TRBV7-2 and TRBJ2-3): GAGVSQSPSNKVTEKGKDVELRCDPISGHTALYWYRQSLGQGLEFLIYFQGNSAPDKSGLPSDRFSAERTGGSVSTLTIQRTQQEDSAVYLCASSLAGGPPSNTQYFGPGTRLTVL.